The clone carrying this T cell receptor (beta chain) was seen a handful of times. Its antigen is unknown. The data are from a study of fetal regulatory T cell absence and autoimmunity. Whole-study context: Without clinical diabetes, IPEX patients showed exocrine pancreas autoimmunity. Study conclusions and caveats: The oligoclonal enrichment was interpreted as supporting antigen-driven pancreatic autoimmunity before birth in IPEX syndrome.

Method: immunoSEQ multiplex PCR; TCRdb's copy keeps in-frame clones and lacks some. The sample includes 95,000 or so clones, 72% seen only once; the top ten take approximately 1.9%. Trimming removed 3 bases from V and 4 bases from J, with 13 bases in between. CDR3 length equals 15 residues. The germline V gene encodes CDR1 MNHEY and CDR2 SMNVEV (reference sequence). The sample comprised pancreas tissue. The V and J genes are TRBV27 and TRBJ1-5; maybe TRBD1 (5 bases). The receptor comes from a male donor with IPEX syndrome. The CDR3 is CASSLVQPGNQPQHF. In DNA form, the CDR3 reads TGTGCCAGCAGTTTGGTACAGCCAGGGAATCAGCCCCAGCATTTT.